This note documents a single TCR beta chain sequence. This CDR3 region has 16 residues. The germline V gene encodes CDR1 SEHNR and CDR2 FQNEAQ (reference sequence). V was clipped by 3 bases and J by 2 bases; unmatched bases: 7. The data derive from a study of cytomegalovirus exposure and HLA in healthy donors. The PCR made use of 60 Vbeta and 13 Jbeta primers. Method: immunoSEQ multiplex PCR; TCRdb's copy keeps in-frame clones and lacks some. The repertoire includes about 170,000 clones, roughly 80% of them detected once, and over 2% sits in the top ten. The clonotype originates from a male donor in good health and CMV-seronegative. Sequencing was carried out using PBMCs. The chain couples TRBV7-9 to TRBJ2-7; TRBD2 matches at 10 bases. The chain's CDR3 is CASSFPRSGGTYEQYF. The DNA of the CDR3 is TGTGCCAGCAGCTTCCCCCGTAGCGGGGGGACCTACGAGCAGTACTTC.